This TCR beta chain was identified during a study of tumor and adjacent non-tumor tissue in lung cancer. Study context: There were about twelve adenocarcinoma, a couple of squamous cell carcinoma and 1 small cell lung cancer cases. Stage I to III disease affected 9 to 10 men and roughly five women aged roughly 31 to 76. Around 4.5 million productive TCRbeta reads were obtained per sample on average.

RNA was extracted from bulk tissue without any cell sorting. In this sample, this clonotype turned up a few times. The antigen is not known. Three rounds of nested PCR, following a modified ARM-PCR protocol, produced the TCRbeta library. One entry per CDR3 protein, called by TCRdb with MiXCR from the multiplex PCR reads. The data show under 150,000 distinct CDR3 sequences, 66% seen once. General study points: In normal lung, the top 100 clones were significantly more dominant than in tumor.

The CDR3 runs 15 residues. CDR1 and CDR2 from the germline V gene are SGHVS and FQNEAQ. The J segment lost 2 bases and the V segment lost 3 bases, leaving 5 bases of the junction unmatched. The receptor's source is a man aged 25-45 years with non-small cell lung cancer. The sequenced material came from lung tumor tissue. This rearrangement joins TRBV7-8 to TRBJ2-7, with 9 bases identical to TRBD2. CDR3 in DNA: TGTGCCAGCAGCTTCCTAGCGGGAAATCCCTACGAGCAGTACTTC. Translating gives CASSFLAGNPYEQYF.